This T cell receptor (beta chain) appears in the sequencing data of a study of identical twins (dated by TCRdb to 2016 to 2017). Regarding the study in general: TCR alpha and beta repertoires from monozygotic twins, unrelated adults of various ages and cord blood were deep-sequenced to test whether fetal clonotypes persist. To rule out contamination, replicate twin experiments were performed at different times with different library preparation protocols.

The library came from 5' RACE. The data were produced on an Illumina HiSeq 2000. Template switching introduced a universal primer binding site; the final cDNA contained a unique molecular identifier, enabling accurate counting of TCR cDNA molecules. Specific primers in the conserved constant-segment region were used to synthesize first-strand cDNA for the TCR alpha and beta chains. To control for contamination, every cDNA library was double barcoded, receiving both a SMART-Mk sample barcode and Illumina barcodes. Two successive PCR steps introduced TruSeq adapter sequences along with Illumina sample barcodes. Sequencing of the TCR alpha and beta cDNA libraries was done on the Illumina HiSeq platform using custom primers. Concerning the study's data processing: MiGEC processed the raw reads to extract unique molecular identifiers, while MiXCR was used to determine the CDR3 positions. For each individual, recombination models were inferred using an EM algorithm with the repgenHMM and IGoR tools. The tcR package in R was used for shared clonotype analysis, with sharing normalized by the product of cloneset sizes. Out-of-frame nonproductive sequences were analyzed to study raw recombination free of thymic and clonal selection effects. Clones were called with MiXCR by TCRdb after fastp trimmed the public reads at Q25, and only in-frame beta chains were retained. One record per CDR3 amino acid sequence lists the most common genes and DNA. In this record, the V and J calls reflect TCRdb's handling and not the investigators' own analysis. For this sample the table gives 470,000 or so distinct CDR3 sequences, of which approximately 24% were detected only once. The ten biggest clones cover around 3% of the sample.

The paper's findings and limits, for the study overall: Compared with coincidental sharing between unrelated individuals, out-of-frame TCR alpha sequences shared between twins showed an excess of sequences with low generation probability. Because the same donors could not be followed over many years, conclusions were based on cross-sectional statistical analysis. A weaker excess of twin sharing was found in beta out-of-frame sequences because the signal-to-noise ratio was lowered by fewer shared sequences. Fewer insertions were carried by abundant cord blood beta clonotypes, a similar but weaker trend appeared in young adult naive repertoires, and no such trend appeared in memory repertoires. Recombination models systematically underestimated out-of-frame TCR alpha sharing in monozygotic twins but agreed with sharing between unrelated individuals. Invariant T cells such as MAIT and iNKT could partly confound zero-insertion analyses, though diverse VJ usage argued against this for most clonotypes.

Germline trimming: 4 bases from V, 6 bases from J; junction bases outside gene matches: 7. The CDR3 starts with the cysteine, ends with the phenylalanine, and has 14 residues. This entry keeps only the CDR3 DNA: 42 bases, framed from base 1. Based on the germline V gene, the CDR1 and CDR2 sequences are SGHTA and FQGNSA. As concerns this clonotype: The antigen this receptor binds is unknown. No qualities accompany the bases; no much larger clone lies one base away.

Only healthy Caucasian donors were included. The twin cohort comprised three pairs of female monozygotic twins, all aged about 18 to 30 years. Positive isolation kits from Invitrogen were used to isolate the CD4+ and CD8+ T cell populations. These data also featured in a second study, about T cells expressing NK-cell markers. Per the second study: TCR beta-chain repertoires were profiled in sorted CD3+CD56+NKG2C+, CD3+CD56+NKG2C- and CD3+CD56-NKG2C+ T-cell subsets from several donors. Among the eight sequenced donors, only one was HCMV-seronegative, while the other seven were HCMV-seropositive. In several experiments an anti-gammadeltaTCR antibody was added to restrict sorting to alphabetaTCR-expressing T cells. In roughly six donors, the dominant CD3+CD56+NKG2C+ clonotypes ranked among the top 10 CD8+ clonotypes, making up about 1.0-7.5% of CD8+ T cells. Those dominant clonotypes were again the most abundant among CD3+CD56-NKG2C+ cells in a handful of donors, at about 28.3-65%. Whether the expanded NKG2C-expressing T cell clones were specific for HCMV antigens was left unclear. The study sequenced eight donors, all healthy volunteers chosen at random: three men and five women. HCMV serostatus was determined by detecting HCMV-specific IgG in serum with a commercial ELISA kit. MIGEC handled demultiplexing of the reads and grouping by UMI, while MiTCR was used to assemble and quantify clonotypes. To exclude erroneous sequences, only TCR cDNA sequences supported by at least two reads were retained. The tcR package was used for downstream repertoire analysis, and clonotypes were matched across fractions by CDR3 nucleotide sequence plus V segment. VDJmatch was used to annotate antigen specificity against VDJdb, with one amino acid substitution in CDR3 permitted.

The rearrangement joined TRBV7-2 to TRBJ1-1, and TRBD1 aligns with 8 junction nucleotides. The specimen sequenced was CD4+ T cells sorted from blood. This TCR was recovered from a woman aged 18-29 years in good health. The CDR3 amino acid sequence is: CASSSGQGGSEAFF. The DNA is as follows: TGTGCCAGCAGCTCTGGACAGGGTGGGTCTGAAGCTTTCTTT.